These 29 T cell receptor beta chains came from one sample sequenced in a study of shared clonotypes between healthy human individuals. The protocol was immunoSEQ multiplex PCR, while the TCRdb copy is restricted to in-frame clones and leaves out a portion. The table records some 490,000 clones, approximately 80% of them present only once. Sequenced sample: PBMCs. Every receptor here comes from a woman between 35 and 50 years old in good health. Some clones in this sample may be carry-over from other donors' samples.

This clone was seen a single time. This rearrangement joins TRBV28 to TRBJ1-2, with D perhaps matching TRBD1 (6 bases). The CDR3 contains 16 residues. Germline V gene sequence: CDR1 MDHEN, CDR2 SYDVKM. The V end lost 3 bases, the J end lost 4 bases, and 18 bases lay between the germline ends. This CDR3 is CASSLGGGALGYGYTF. DNA of the CDR3: TGTGCCAGCAGTTTGGGCGGGGGCGCTCTCGGCTATGGCTACACCTTC.

The V gene is TRBV2, the J gene TRBJ2-5; TRBD2 matches at 12 bases. V gave up 8 bases and J gave up 4 bases; unmatched junction bases: 14. CDR1 SNHLY and CDR2 FYNNEI come from the germline V gene. The CDR3 length is 17 residues. The CDR3 sequence: CASHAGASGRAVETQYF. CDR3 DNA: TGTGCCAGCCACGCCGGGGCTAGCGGGAGGGCCGTAGAGACCCAGTACTTC.

The CDR3 sequence is CASSLSMFPGPNTGELFF. Here the CDR3 DNA reads TGTGCCAGCAGTTTATCGATGTTCCCGGGCCCGAACACCGGGGAGCTGTTTTTT. The chain carries TRBV27 and TRBJ2-2; D unresolved. V lost 0 bases and J lost 0, with 14 bases in between. Germline V gives CDR1 MNHEY, CDR2 SMNVEV (reference sequence). The CDR3 extends over 18 amino acids.

The chain uses TRBV7-2 and TRBJ2-7; 14 bases match TRBD2. The V segment lost 1 base and the J segment 2 bases; nucleotides outside the gene matches: 10. The germline V gene encodes CDR1 SGHTA and CDR2 FQGNSA. This CDR3 region has 19 residues. CDR3 DNA sequence: TGTGCCAGCAGCTTAGAGACTAGCGGGAGGGCCCGAAGAACCTACGAGCAGTACTTC. It codes for CASSLETSGRARRTYEQYF.

CDR3 DNA: TGTGCCAGCATAAACATACGCCAAACTGAAGCTTTCTTT. Residues: CASINIRQTEAFF. This chain links TRBV6-1 with TRBJ1-1; no firm D call. Germline CDR1 reads MNHNS; CDR2 reads SASEGT. CDR3 length: 13 amino acids. The V gene lost 7 bases and the J gene lost 5 bases, with 14 bases spanning the gap.

V gene TRBV11-2 combines with J gene TRBJ1-3, with D perhaps matching TRBD1 (5 bases). The CDR3 spans 13 residues. The ends were cut back, 8 bases at V and 1 base at J, with 9 bases in the middle. The germline CDR1 and CDR2 sequences are SGHAT and FQNNGV. The CDR3 sequence: CASPGESGNTIYF. DNA for the CDR3: TGTGCCAGCCCGGGGGAGTCTGGAAACACCATATATTTT.

This clone has only a few counts. The chain links TRBV30 to TRBJ1-1; D perhaps matches TRBD1 (5 bases). Trimming took off 0 bases at V and 6 bases at J, with 11 bases between the two ends. The CDR3 runs 13 residues. Germline V gene data show CDR1 as GTSNPN and CDR2 as SVGIG (reference sequence). The DNA for the CDR3 is TGTGCCTGGAGTGTACAAAGGGGAGCTGAAGCTTTCTTT. Translating gives CAWSVQRGAEAFF.

The chain carries TRBV9 and TRBJ2-7; TRBD1 aligns across 7 bases. J lost 3 bases, V lost 4 bases, and 10 bases had no gene match. The CDR3 extends over 15 amino acids. Per germline, CDR1 SGDLS and CDR2 YYNGEE. CDR3: CASSTRTGLSYEQYF. The CDR3 DNA is TGTGCCAGCAGCACCCGGACAGGATTAAGCTACGAGCAGTACTTC.

J is TRBJ2-3 and V is TRBV7-9; 11 bases map to TRBD2. Losses at the gene ends were 3 bases for V and 5 bases for J; bases not matched to a gene: 4. The CDR3 runs 15 residues. Germline V gene sequence: CDR1 SEHNR, CDR2 FQNEAQ (reference sequence). CDR3 region: CASSFSGRDVDTQYF. The CDR3, as DNA: TGTGCCAGCAGCTTTAGCGGGAGGGATGTAGATACGCAGTATTTT.

This clone occurred many times. This chain joins TRBV2 and TRBJ1-5; no clear D. Germline V gene lookup returns CDR1 SNHLY and CDR2 FYNNEI. The CDR3 has 15 residues. The V and J ends lost 4 bases and 1 base respectively, with 11 bases between them. The CDR3, as DNA: TGTGCCAGCAGTGGCCTGTTAGTAAGCAATCAGCCCCAGCATTTT. Its protein is CASSGLLVSNQPQHF.

The rearrangement joins TRBV29-1 to TRBJ2-1; 9 bases match TRBD1. J gave up 7 bases and V 6 bases, and 10 bases lay outside the gene matches. Germline lookup yields CDR1 SQVTM and CDR2 ANQGSEA. This CDR3 has 14 residues. This chain's CDR3 is CSVRDRALGNEQFF. CDR3 nucleotide sequence: TGCAGCGTCCGGGACAGGGCCCTTGGAAATGAGCAGTTCTTC.

V and J are TRBV6-5 and TRBJ1-4; 7 positions match TRBD1. The CDR3 length is 14 residues. Per the germline V gene, CDR1 is MNHEY and CDR2 is SVGAGI. V shed 6 bases, J shed 4 bases, and the junction held 5 bases outside the gene matches. The CDR3 bases are TGTGCCAGCAGCCCCAGGGGGTTTAATGAAAAACTGTTTTTT. Its protein is CASSPRGFNEKLFF.

This clone was counted a single time. The rearrangement joins TRBV5-6 to TRBJ2-1; 9 bases agree with TRBD2. Germline lookup yields CDR1 SGHDT and CDR2 YYEEEE. The CDR3 covers 16 residues. Trimming removed 4 bases from V and 4 bases from J; junction bases left unmatched: 9. The DNA for the CDR3 is TGTGCCAGCAGCATTAGCGGGAGAAGGGGGTACAATGAGCAGTTCTTC. Protein product: CASSISGRRGYNEQFF.

The sample holds many counts of this clone. The chain combines TRBV7-8 with TRBJ1-1; 7 positions match TRBD1. Germline values: CDR1 SGHVS, CDR2 FQNEAQ. J was trimmed by 2 bases and V by 3 bases; bases with no gene match: 9. This CDR3 is built from 16 residues. DNA of the CDR3: TGTGCCAGCAGCTTTGGGACAGCCGCCGGAAACACTGAAGCTTTCTTT. It translates to CASSFGTAAGNTEAFF.

The rearrangement uses TRBV5-1 and TRBJ2-1; perhaps D is TRBD1 or TRBD2 (5 bases each). There are 14 residues in the CDR3. The V end was cut by 4 bases, the J end by 1 base, with 9 bases between. Germline CDR1 SGHRS, CDR2 YFSETQ. CDR3 amino acids: CASSGDASYNEQFF. CDR3 bases: TGCGCCAGCAGCGGGGACGCTTCCTACAATGAGCAGTTCTTC.

The chain combines TRBV7-9 with TRBJ2-3; 9 nucleotides line up with TRBD2. The germline CDR1 and CDR2 sequences are SEHNR and FQNEAQ (reference sequence). The trim removed 3 bases at V and 4 bases at J, leaving 5 bases unmatched. The CDR3 consists of 15 residues. The CDR3, as DNA: TGTGCCAGCAGCTTCGCGGGAGGGCCAGCAGATACGCAGTATTTT. Its protein is CASSFAGGPADTQYF.

The gene calls are TRBV6-4 and TRBJ2-1; D unclear. Germline-derived CDR1 and CDR2 are MRHNA and SNTAGT. CDR3 size: 14 residues. V lost 2 bases, J lost 6 bases, and 11 bases lay in between. CDR3 region: CASSDDRVGNEQFF. The CDR3 DNA reads TGTGCCAGCAGTGACGATAGGGTTGGCAATGAGCAGTTCTTC.

The V gene is TRBV9, the J gene TRBJ1-5, with a possible D match to TRBD1 (6 bases). The CDR3 is 12 residues long. Trimming shortened V by 3 bases and J by 12 bases, and 13 bases separated the two germline ends. Germline CDR1 reads SGDLS; CDR2 reads YYNGEE. Here the CDR3 DNA reads TGTGCCAGCAGCGCTGAGGACAGAAACCAGCATTTT. Translating gives CASSAEDRNQHF.

The chain combines TRBV2 with TRBJ2-5, with a tentative D call TRBD2 (5 bases). The germline V gene encodes CDR1 SNHLY and CDR2 FYNNEI. The V gene lost 1 base and the J gene lost 7 bases, with 13 bases spanning the gap. The CDR3 sequence is 14 residues long. CDR3 in DNA: TGTGCCAGCAGTGAAGGGGTTTGGGCGGGGACCCAGTACTTC. It is translated as CASSEGVWAGTQYF.

V gene TRBV6-1 combines with J gene TRBJ1-2; perhaps TRBD1 as D (5 bases). The CDR3 totals 13 residues. Trimming removed 4 bases at V and 7 bases at J, with 13 bases between. The germline V gene has CDR1 MNHNS and CDR2 SASEGT. The CDR3 here is CASSGIPGPGYTF. In nucleotides, the CDR3 is TGTGCCAGCAGTGGCATCCCGGGGCCTGGCTACACCTTC.

This clone was counted between two and nine times. The chain couples TRBV5-6 to TRBJ2-7, with TRBD2 identical over 8 bases. The CDR3 consists of 16 residues. The V segment lost 4 bases and the J segment 3 bases; nucleotides outside the gene matches: 12. The V gene's germline CDR1 is SGHDT and CDR2 YYEEEE. The CDR3 DNA is TGTGCCAGCAGCCTGATGACAAGCGGGAGCTTCTACGAGCAGTACTTC. Protein product: CASSLMTSGSFYEQYF.

J is TRBJ2-3 and V is TRBV7-3; a possible D gene is TRBD2 (5 bases). The CDR3 is 17 amino acids. V dropped 1 base and J dropped 1 base, with 15 bases sitting between them. The germline gives CDR1 SGHTA, CDR2 FQGTGA. In DNA form, the CDR3 reads TGTGCCAGCAGCTTAAATCCCTTCGGAGCGGGCACAGATACGCAGTATTTT. It yields the protein CASSLNPFGAGTDTQYF.

The V and J genes are TRBV6-5 and TRBJ2-7, with TRBD1 as a possible D gene (6 bases). V was pared by 6 bases and J by 5 bases, with 17 bases between. CDR3 size: 14 residues. Germline CDR1 MNHEY, CDR2 SVGAGI. This CDR3 is CASSRQAPWDEQYF. The CDR3 DNA sequence: TGTGCCAGCAGCCGACAGGCCCCCTGGGACGAGCAGTACTTC.

This chain uses TRBV27 with TRBJ1-1; TRBD1 might be the D (5 bases). The CDR3 loop spans 11 amino acids. V was shortened by 6 bases and J by 10 bases, with 12 bases between the two germline ends. The germline V gene encodes CDR1 MNHEY and CDR2 SMNVEV (reference sequence). In DNA form, the CDR3 reads TGTGCCAGCAGCCGGGACGTGCCAGCTTTCTTT. Translation: CASSRDVPAFF.

This clone occurred a few times. This chain connects TRBV29-1 to TRBJ2-3; 10 bases agree with TRBD2. This CDR3 spans 14 amino acids. Germline CDR1 reads SQVTM; CDR2 reads ANQGSEA. J lost 1 base, V lost 4 bases, and 2 bases had no gene match. The CDR3 sequence is CSVAGLAGTDTQYF. CDR3 sequence (DNA): TGCAGCGTTGCTGGACTAGCGGGCACAGATACGCAGTATTTT.

V is TRBV11-3 and J is TRBJ1-1; no clear D gene. The CDR3 consists of 14 residues. CDR1 is SGHNT and CDR2 is YENEEA in the germline V gene. Trimming stripped 1 base from V and 1 base from J, with 7 bases between. The CDR3 DNA follows: TGTGCCAGCAGCTTAGCACCAACGAACACTGAAGCTTTCTTT. It translates to CASSLAPTNTEAFF.

The chain links TRBV2 to TRBJ2-1; 9 bases are shared with TRBD2. Losses at the gene ends were 2 bases for V and 12 bases for J; bases not matched to a gene: 11. The CDR3 runs to 15 residues. Germline V gene sequence: CDR1 SNHLY, CDR2 FYNNEI. CDR3 protein: CASSERGRREGRQFF. As DNA, the CDR3 is TGTGCCAGCAGTGAAAGGGGTCGGCGGGAGGGGCGGCAGTTCTTC.

The chain carries TRBV7-2 and TRBJ2-3; D unclear. This CDR3 region has 15 residues. The V gene lost 1 base and the J gene lost 0 bases, with 8 bases spanning the gap. Germline assignment: CDR1 SGHTA and CDR2 FQGNSA. CDR3 in DNA: TGTGCCAGCAGCTTAGTAGTAACTAGCACAGATACGCAGTATTTT. This codes for CASSLVVTSTDTQYF.

V is TRBV19 and J is TRBJ2-2, with D tentatively TRBD2 (6 bases). This CDR3 spans 14 amino acids. Trimming stripped 3 bases from V and 7 bases from J, with 12 bases between. The germline CDR1 and CDR2 sequences are LNHDA and SQIVND (reference sequence). The CDR3 bases are TGTGCCAGTAGTATGGCGAGGGGACTCGGGGAGCTGTTTTTT. It is translated as CASSMARGLGELFF.